The 5 T cell receptor beta chains in this list originate from one sample, sequenced in a study of post-analysis software for immune sequencing data (dated by TCRdb to about 2015). Beyond this particular receptor, the publication reports: Significantly higher frequencies in patients than in controls were found for about five TRBV segments, including TRBV5-6, TRBV5-1 and TRBV20-1.

Libraries were made using PCR. The listed sequencing device is Illumina HiSeq 2500. Unique molecular identifiers were incorporated into TCR beta cDNA libraries to reduce PCR and sequencing biases. TCRdb itself trimmed the public reads at Q25 with fastp, ran MiXCR and retained productive beta chains. Rows with a matching CDR3 protein are joined into one entry that keeps the most common DNA and genes. This sample comprises some 260,000 distinct CDR3 sequences, 36% of them detected only once. The top ten constitute more than 4% of the sample. Their cognate antigens are unknown. The sample consisted of blood. These receptor sequences come from a girl aged 10-17 years with multiple sclerosis.

V is TRBV18 and J is TRBJ1-4; no reliable D call. CDR1 KGHSH and CDR2 LQKENI come from the germline V gene. V was cut by 4 bases and J by 2 bases, with 11 bases left in between. The CDR3 extends over 15 amino acids. The CDR3 is CASSLVGETNEKLFF. The CDR3 DNA sequence: TGTGCCAGCTCACTAGTGGGAGAGACTAATGAAAAACTGTTTTTT.

This rearrangement joins TRBV19 to TRBJ1-1; D is possibly TRBD1 (5 bases). Germline V gives CDR1 LNHDA, CDR2 SQIVND (reference sequence). Between the trimmed V and J ends, which lost 8 bases and 3 bases, there was a span of 16 bases. The CDR3 has 14 residues. In DNA, the CDR3 is TGTGCCAGTTATATGAGGGGCGCGGACACTGAAGCTTTCTTT. Its translation: CASYMRGADTEAFF. The full variable domain, its missing parts supplied by reference TRBV19 and TRBJ1-1, is DGGITQSPKYLFRKEGQNVTLSCEQNLNHDAMYWYRQDPGQGLRLIYYSQIVNDFQKGDIAEGYSVSREKKESFPLTVTSAQKNPTAFYLCASYMRGADTEAFFGQGTRLTVV.

This clonotype was counted ten times or more. The V and J genes are TRBV5-1 and TRBJ2-3; the match to TRBD2 covers 11 bases. V was pared by 3 bases and J by 1 base, with 4 bases of the junction left unmatched. This CDR3 comprises 16 residues. Per the germline V gene, CDR1 is SGHRS and CDR2 is YFSETQ. The DNA for the CDR3 is TGCGCCAGCAGCTCCGAACTAGCGGGAGGCACAGATACGCAGTATTTT. It yields the protein CASSSELAGGTDTQYF. Full variable domain (missing parts from reference TRBV5-1 and TRBJ2-3): KAGVTQTPRYLIKTRGQQVTLSCSPISGHRSVSWYQQTPGQGLQFLFEYFSETQRNKGNFPGRFSGRQFSNSRSEMNVSTLELGDSALYLCASSSELAGGTDTQYFGPGTRLTVL.

V and J are TRBV20-1 and TRBJ2-3, with 8 bases aligning to TRBD2. V lost 0 bases to trimming and J lost 3 bases; unmatched junction nucleotides: 2. Germline CDR1 and CDR2: DFQATT and SNEGSKA (reference sequence). CDR3 length equals 14 residues. The CDR3 nucleotides are TGCAGTGCTAGAGACGGGAGGGCTACAGATACGCAGTATTTT. Its protein product is CSARDGRATDTQYF.

In its sample, this clonotype was seen once. A read error may be the cause here, since a much bigger clone is one base away. The V gene is TRBV6-1, the J gene TRBJ1-5; a weak D match, TRBD1 (5 bases). CDR3 size: 14 residues. V dropped 2 bases and J dropped 5 bases, with 10 bases sitting between them. From germline, CDR1 is MNHNS and CDR2 SASEGT. CDR3 bases: TGTGCCAGCAGTGAATGGACGGGGGATCAGCCCCAGCATTTT. Encoded protein: CASSEWTGDQPQHF.